Sequencing of this TCR beta chain was carried out in a study of T-cell memory formation after mild COVID-19. MiXCR, applied by TCRdb to the 5' RACE reads, yields one record per CDR3 protein. This table holds around 500,000 distinct CDR3 sequences, approximately 18% found once. The table lists this clonotype with a few counts. This CDR3 comprises 15 residues. V was shortened by 8 bases and J by 7 bases, with 20 bases between the two germline ends. This receptor was obtained from an adult woman who had mild COVID-19 (a few samples of this study predate the infection). Cell type and time point are not known. The rearrangement links TRBV12-3 or TRBV12-4 to TRBJ1-4; D is unresolved. Sequenced input: PBMCs or a T cell subset sorted from them (not recorded which). The CDR3 DNA is TGTGCCAGCCGATACAACTCAGGAGGAGGTGAAAAACTGTTTTTT. The encoded protein is CASRYNSGGGEKLFF.